This record concerns one TCR beta chain sequence. The antigen is not known. The data derive from a study of blood T cells in healthy people across ages. The use of a sample-barcoded 5' primer and a J-beta primer mix characterized a second PCR of roughly 7 to 12 cycles. The authors tagged each cDNA molecule using a template-switch adaptor with 12 random nucleotides. TCRdb analysed the 5' RACE reads with MiXCR anew, one entry per CDR3 protein. The sample carries 780,000 or so distinct CDR3 sequences, about 56% recorded once. Findings and limits, study-wide: It was the long-lived donors that had more naive CD4+ cells and higher diversity than aged donors. The diversity estimates, figures obtained from one million T cells, were considered underestimates.

The germline V gene encodes CDR1 KGHDR and CDR2 SFDVKD. V lost 6 bases, J lost 3 bases, and 6 bases lay in between. The CDR3 is made up of 12 amino acids. At least 7 million PBMCs were isolated per sample. Input material: blood. This clonotype originated in a man aged 40-55 years in good health. The genes are TRBV24-1 and TRBJ2-3; D not resolved. CDR3 region: CATSPGTDTQYF. The CDR3, as DNA: TGTGCCACCAGTCCCGGGACAGATACGCAGTATTTT.